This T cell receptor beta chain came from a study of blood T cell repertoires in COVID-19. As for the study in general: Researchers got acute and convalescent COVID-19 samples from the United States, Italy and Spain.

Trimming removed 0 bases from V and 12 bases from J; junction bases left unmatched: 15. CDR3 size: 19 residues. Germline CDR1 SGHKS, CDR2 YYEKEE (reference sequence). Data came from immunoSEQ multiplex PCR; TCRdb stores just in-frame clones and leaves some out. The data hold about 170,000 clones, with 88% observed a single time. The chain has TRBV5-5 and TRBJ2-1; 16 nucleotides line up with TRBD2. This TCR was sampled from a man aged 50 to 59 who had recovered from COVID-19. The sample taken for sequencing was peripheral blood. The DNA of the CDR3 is TGTGCCAGCAGCTTGGCCCCGGGACTAGCGGGAGGGCCGGTTTCAGTGCAGTTCTTC. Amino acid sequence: CASSLAPGLAGGPVSVQFF.